These 11 T cell receptor beta chains originate from one sample sequenced in a study of early T cells in non-severe SARS-CoV-2 infection. MiXCR, run by TCRdb on the 5' RACE reads, gives a single entry per CDR3 protein. In the table there are tens of thousands of distinct CDR3 sequences, about 11% of which are singletons. Sequencing was performed on whole blood. The receptors shown here come from an adult who was a healthcare worker with PCR-confirmed SARS-CoV-2 infection or an uninfected control (not recorded which).

This clonotype was recorded many times. The V call is TRBV12-3 or TRBV12-4, the J call TRBJ2-4, with D unresolved. This CDR3 is 11 amino acids long. V shed 6 bases and J shed 8 bases, with 8 bases lying between them. For the CDR3, the DNA is TGTGCCAGCAGCCCTAGGGACATTCAGTACTTC. Translation: CASSPRDIQYF.

This clonotype has at least ten counts. The V gene is TRBV7-9, the J gene TRBJ1-1; TRBD1 agrees at 7 bases. CDR3 length equals 15 residues. Looked up from germline, CDR1 is SEHNR and CDR2 is FQNEAQ (reference sequence). V trimming: 5 bases; J trimming: 3 bases; junction bases outside the gene matches: 9. In nucleotides, the CDR3 is TGTGCCAGCAGCGTCGGGACAGTAAAGGACACTGAAGCTTTCTTT. Amino acids: CASSVGTVKDTEAFF.

This rearrangement joins TRBV6-2 or TRBV6-3 to TRBJ2-6; D ambiguous. The length of the CDR3 is 15 residues. V gave up 1 base and J gave up 0 bases, with 4 bases separating them. The germline V gene encodes CDR1 MNHEY and CDR2 SVGEGT. CDR3 sequence reads: CASSYWVSGANVLTF. The CDR3 DNA sequence: TGTGCCAGCAGTTACTGGGTCTCTGGGGCCAACGTCCTGACTTTC.

The chain carries TRBV10-3 and TRBJ2-3; D remains unclear. This CDR3 has 13 residues. Germline lookup yields CDR1 ENHRY and CDR2 SYGVKD. Deletions cut 6 bases from V and 1 base from J, with 8 bases between. CDR3 DNA: TGTGCCATCAGGGACCCACGCACAGATACGCAGTATTTT. It translates to CAIRDPRTDTQYF.

This clonotype was seen only a few times. V and J are TRBV12-3 or TRBV12-4 and TRBJ2-4, with 11 nucleotides matching TRBD2. Trimming removed 0 bases from V and 6 bases from J; junction bases left unmatched: 1. The CDR3 is 15 amino acids. CDR3 DNA: TGTGCCAGCAGTTTAGCTAGCGGGAGGGGAAACATTCAGTACTTC. It specifies CASSLASGRGNIQYF.

This clonotype was picked up many times. The chain carries TRBV6-2 or TRBV6-3 and TRBJ1-5; tentative D call: TRBD1 (5 bases). Germline CDR1 MNHEY, CDR2 SVGEGT. This CDR3 has 13 residues. Trimming removed 8 bases from V and 4 bases from J, with 12 bases in between. The CDR3 DNA follows: TGTGCCAGCGGGGCGGGGGAAAATCAGCCCCAGCATTTT. This sequence encodes CASGAGENQPQHF.

This clonotype was found a few times. This chain uses TRBV12-3 or TRBV12-4 with TRBJ1-1; tentatively, D is TRBD1 (5 bases). The length of the CDR3 is 13 residues. Trimming left V 10 bases short and J 10 bases short, with 22 bases between. CDR3 in DNA: TGTGCCATCGACCGGAGAAACAGGCCACGAGCTTTCTTT. Translation: CAIDRRNRPRAFF.

Turning to this clonotype: One end of the junction varies from germline; a read error may be responsible. The chain employs TRBV11-2 and TRBJ2-7, with D unclear. In germline, CDR1 is SGHAT, CDR2 FQNNGV. CDR3 length: 14 amino acids. CDR3: CASSVEAIRYEQYF. CDR3 sequence (DNA): TGTGCCAGCAGCGTAGAGGCAATCCGGTACGAGCAGTACTTC.

This clonotype was detected only a few times. The rearrangement links TRBV6-2 or TRBV6-3 to TRBJ2-3; 9 bases match TRBD2. The CDR3 covers 14 residues. Unmatched junction bases numbered 7, after V lost 7 bases and J lost 5 bases. Germline assignment: CDR1 MNHEY and CDR2 SVGEGT. Here the CDR3 reads CASMTETSGDTQYF. The DNA for the CDR3 is TGTGCCAGCATGACGGAGACTAGCGGAGATACGCAGTATTTT.

This clonotype was counted only a few times. This chain joins TRBV5-1 and TRBJ1-6, with D possibly TRBD1 on 5 matching bases. The V end was cut by 5 bases, the J end by 7 bases, with 13 bases between. This CDR3 comprises 14 residues. In germline, CDR1 is SGHRS, CDR2 YFSETQ. As DNA, the CDR3 is TGCGCCAGCAGGACAGAATCGGGGAATTCACCCCTCCACTTT. Its translation is CASRTESGNSPLHF.

Many counts were recorded for this clonotype. The rearrangement uses TRBV20-1 and TRBJ1-1, with D maybe TRBD1 (5 bases). CDR1 and CDR2 (germline): DFQATT, SNEGSKA (reference sequence). There are 13 residues in the CDR3. Trimming took 2 bases from V and 0 from J, leaving 7 bases between them. DNA of the CDR3: TGCAGTGCTAGACGGGGGATGAACACTGAAGCTTTCTTT. Residues: CSARRGMNTEAFF.